This T cell receptor beta chain was found in a study of regulatory and conventional T cells in RAG deficiency. Sequencing used immunoSEQ multiplex PCR; TCRdb keeps in-frame clones, though not all of them. The sample has about 30,000 clones; 90% to 97% are singletons. The sorted conventional CD4+ T cells were CD25-low and CD127-high, with genomic DNA sequenced. Of note for this clone: What it recognizes is unknown.

Between the trimmed V and J ends, which lost 8 bases and 2 bases, there was a span of 18 bases. CDR3 length: 14 residues. Germline lookup yields CDR1 SQVTM and CDR2 ANQGSEA. Study-level findings and limits: Omenn patients showed >90% Treg-Tconv overlap and shorter CDR3 lengths.

This same sample was also part of a study on regulatory T cells. In that study: Primers: 52 TRBV forward and 13 TRBJ reverse. Skewed V and J usage and few unique V-J pairs marked patient repertoires, most in Tregs.

The specimen sequenced was CD25- CD4+ T cells sorted from blood. V and J are TRBV29-1 and TRBJ1-1, with a possible D match to TRBD1 (5 bases). This TCR was sampled from a human donor in good health. The CDR3 protein is CSSSAGLANTEAFF. The CDR3 region has the DNA TGCAGCTCGAGCGCAGGGCTGGCTAACACTGAAGCTTTCTTT.